The clone carrying this T cell receptor beta chain was picked up a small number of times. Antigen: not known. These data belong to a study of T-cell reconstitution after alpha-beta-depleted transplantation in children. General study points: Roughly two months post-transplant, alpha-beta T cells reportedly originated from several hundred graft clones that had expanded. At the one-year point after transplant, T-cell counts and TCRbeta diversity were found to come mostly from T cells that had been newly produced.

As it was prepared, the TCRbeta library received unique molecular identifiers. TCRdb fed the PCR reads into MiXCR, producing one record per CDR3 protein. The table has around 800,000 distinct CDR3 sequences, roughly 15% seen once; the top ten hold roughly 5%. This CDR3 has 15 residues. The V end was cut by 6 bases, the J end by 4 bases, with 17 bases between. Germline CDR1 SGHTA, CDR2 FQGNSA. This rearrangement joins TRBV7-2 to TRBJ2-3; maybe TRBD2 (5 bases). The TCR was taken from a male patient under 18 who had a stem cell transplant for acute lymphoblastic leukemia, so the T cells may come from the graft donor. This specimen consisted of PBMCs, mostly from graft donor cells, obtained 360 days after TCRalphabeta/CD19-depleted stem cell transplant. The CDR3 reads CASRNGRVGADTQYF. CDR3 nucleotide sequence: TGTGCCAGCAGGAATGGGCGGGTGGGAGCAGATACGCAGTATTTT.